What follows are 11 T cell receptor beta chains derived from one specimen sequenced in a study of shared clonotypes between healthy human individuals. The protocol was immunoSEQ multiplex PCR, while the TCRdb copy is restricted to in-frame clones and leaves out a portion. The repertoire holds approximately 2.5 million clones, with around nine tenths as singletons. The sequencing input was naive CD4+ T cells sorted from blood. Subset denoted: CD45RA+ positively selected. All receptors come from a man younger than 35 in good health.

The chain links TRBV5-4 to TRBJ2-5; maybe TRBD2 (6 bases). The CDR3 has 13 amino acids. V was shortened by 1 base and J by 7 bases, with 11 bases between the two germline ends. Germline V gene lookup returns CDR1 SGHNT and CDR2 YYREEE (reference sequence). CDR3 protein: CASSLWAEGTQYF. The DNA for the CDR3 is TGTGCCAGCAGCTTGTGGGCGGAGGGGACCCAGTACTTC.

V is TRBV7-9 and J is TRBJ1-1, with D unclear. The germline V and J ends were trimmed by 2 bases and 5 bases, with 9 bases remaining between them. CDR1 and CDR2 from the germline V gene are SEHNR and FQNEAQ (reference sequence). CDR3 length equals 13 residues. DNA for the CDR3: TGTGCCAGCAGCTTATTACTGGAGACTGAAGCTTTCTTT. Protein sequence: CASSLLLETEAFF. The entire variable domain, with the rest obtained from reference TRBV7-9 and TRBJ1-1, is as follows: DTGVSQNPRHKITKRGQNVTFRCDPISEHNRLYWYRQTLGQGPEFLTYFQNEAQLEKSRLLSDRFSAERPKGSFSTLEIQRTEQGDSAMYLCASSLLLETEAFFGQGTRLTVV.

The CDR3 spells CAISQRNYNEQFF. CDR3 coding DNA: TGTGCCATCAGTCAGCGCAACTACAATGAGCAGTTCTTC. The chain employs TRBV10-3 and TRBJ2-1; no definite D call. Deletions cut 5 bases from V and 3 bases from J, with 8 bases between. This CDR3 is built from 13 residues. From germline, CDR1 is ENHRY and CDR2 SYGVKD.

The rearrangement links TRBV7-2 to TRBJ2-7, with D unclear. Between the trimmed V and J ends, which lost 2 bases and 1 base, there was a span of 9 bases. This CDR3 spans 14 amino acids. Germline values: CDR1 SGHTA, CDR2 FQGNSA. DNA for the CDR3: TGTGCCAGCAGCTTACGGGTTGGTTCCTACGAGCAGTACTTC. This encodes CASSLRVGSYEQYF.

This rearrangement joins TRBV7-8 to TRBJ2-2; D unresolved. V lost 5 bases to trimming and J lost 7 bases, with 8 bases between them. This CDR3 has 12 amino acids. Germline V CDR1 and CDR2: SGHVS, FQNEAQ. In DNA, the CDR3 is TGTGCCAGCAGCCCGAGAAGCGGGGAGCTGTTTTTT. Translation: CASSPRSGELFF.

The rearrangement joins TRBV4-1 to TRBJ2-3, with TRBD2 matching 8 bases. The J segment lost 7 bases and the V segment lost 8 bases, leaving 11 bases of the junction unmatched. Germline V gene data show CDR1 as MGHRA and CDR2 as YSYEKL. This CDR3 has 14 residues. The CDR3: CASAGSGSFNTQYF. CDR3 in DNA: TGCGCCAGCGCGGGGAGCGGGAGTTTTAATACGCAGTATTTT.

V and J are TRBV5-1 and TRBJ2-6; 8 bases line up with TRBD1. The CDR3 consists of 18 residues. V shed 0 bases and J 2 bases; nucleotides not matched to a gene: 7. Germline loops: CDR1 SGHRS, CDR2 YFSETQ. The CDR3 DNA reads TGCGCCAGCAGCTTGGCTCCGACAGGGGACCCTGGGGCCAACGTCCTGACTTTC. This encodes CASSLAPTGDPGANVLTF. Variable domain in full (rest from reference TRBV5-1 and TRBJ2-6): KAGVTQTPRYLIKTRGQQVTLSCSPISGHRSVSWYQQTPGQGLQFLFEYFSETQRNKGNFPGRFSGRQFSNSRSEMNVSTLELGDSALYLCASSLAPTGDPGANVLTFGAGSRLTVL.

The rearrangement uses TRBV5-1 and TRBJ2-7; D is ambiguous. Germline assignment: CDR1 SGHRS and CDR2 YFSETQ. Trimming removed 4 bases at V and 8 bases at J, with 10 bases between. This CDR3 has 11 amino acids. The CDR3 loop is CASSQEYKQYF. CDR3 DNA: TGCGCCAGCAGCCAGGAGTACAAGCAGTACTTC. Filled out from reference TRBV5-1 and TRBJ2-7, the complete variable domain reads KAGVTQTPRYLIKTRGQQVTLSCSPISGHRSVSWYQQTPGQGLQFLFEYFSETQRNKGNFPGRFSGRQFSNSRSEMNVSTLELGDSALYLCASSQEYKQYFGPGTRLTVT.

The chain employs TRBV2 and TRBJ2-5; maybe TRBD2 (6 bases). V was trimmed by 4 bases and J by 5 bases, leaving 8 bases between them. CDR1 is SNHLY, CDR2 FYNNEI, per germline. This CDR3 is 12 amino acids long. The CDR3 region has the DNA TGTGCCAGCAGTGTGGCGGGGGAGACCCAGTACTTC. Residues: CASSVAGETQYF. Combining the CDR3 with reference TRBV2 and TRBJ2-5 gives the whole variable domain EPEVTQTPSHQVTQMGQEVILRCVPISNHLYFYWYRQILGQKVEFLVSFYNNEISEKSEIFDDQFSVERPDGSNFTLKIRSTKLEDSAMYFCASSVAGETQYFGPGTRLLVL.

V usage is TRBV9 and J usage is TRBJ1-2; the D gene is possibly TRBD1 (5 bases). V was cut by 1 base and J by 0 bases, with 10 bases left in between. This CDR3 has 15 residues. Germline-derived CDR1 and CDR2 are SGDLS and YYNGEE. The CDR3 protein is CASSVMAGSNYGYTF. Written as DNA, the CDR3 is TGTGCCAGCAGCGTAATGGCAGGGTCTAACTATGGCTACACCTTC.

Of note for this clone: At one end the junction does not follow the germline gene, possibly because of a read error. V and J are TRBV7-8 and TRBJ2-7, with 11 positions matching TRBD2. CDR1 is SGHVS and CDR2 is FQNEAQ in the germline V gene. CDR3 length: 12 amino acids. The DNA of the CDR3 is TGTGCCAGCAGCTTTACTAGCGGGAGCCAGCTCTTC. Translated: CASSFTSGSQLF.